The next 2 T cell receptor beta chains were all read from a single sample in a study of post-analysis software for immune sequencing data. Notes on the study in general: With TRBV5-6, TRBV5-1 and TRBV20-1 included, about five TRBV segments were more frequent in patients than in controls.

The antigens these receptors bind are not known. Libraries were made from TCR beta cDNA, and they carried unique molecular identifiers. MiXCR was run by TCRdb on the PCR reads, yielding one entry per CDR3 protein. The sample holds 350,000 to 450,000 distinct CDR3 sequences, around 37% seen once. Material for sequencing was blood. Every receptor here comes from a girl between 5 and 17 years old with multiple sclerosis.

The CDR3 here is CASSESGTGHYEQYF. CDR3 coding DNA: TGCGCCAGCAGTGAGTCAGGGACAGGGCACTACGAGCAGTACTTC. V gene TRBV10-1 combines with J gene TRBJ2-7; 9 nucleotides match TRBD1. V lost 0 bases and J lost 3; bases outside the gene matches: 3. The germline V gene encodes CDR1 WNHNN and CDR2 SYGVQD (reference sequence). The CDR3 spans 15 residues.

This chain joins TRBV7-2 and TRBJ1-1, with 7 bases aligning to TRBD1. The CDR3 spans 18 residues. V lost 1 base and J lost 5; bases outside the gene matches: 16. Germline CDR1 is SGHTA and CDR2 is FQGNSA. CDR3 sequence (DNA): TGTGCCAGCAGCTTAGTTAATAGGGGGCGAGGAAGGGGGACTGAAGCTTTCTTT. It encodes CASSLVNRGRGRGTEAFF.